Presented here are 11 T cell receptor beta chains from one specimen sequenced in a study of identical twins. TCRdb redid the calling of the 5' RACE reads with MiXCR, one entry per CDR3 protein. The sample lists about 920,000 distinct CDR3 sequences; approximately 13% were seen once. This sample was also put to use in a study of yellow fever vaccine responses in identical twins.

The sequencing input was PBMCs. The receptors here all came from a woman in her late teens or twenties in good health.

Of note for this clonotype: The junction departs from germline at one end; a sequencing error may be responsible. Written as DNA, the CDR3 is TGCAGTGCTAGACCGAACAGGGTTATATTCTCCCACGAGCAGTACTTC. It specifies CSARPNRVIFSHEQYF. The chain recombines TRBV20-1 with TRBJ2-7; tentative D call: TRBD1 (6 bases). This CDR3 has 16 amino acids. The V gene's germline CDR1 is DFQATT and CDR2 SNEGSKA (reference sequence).

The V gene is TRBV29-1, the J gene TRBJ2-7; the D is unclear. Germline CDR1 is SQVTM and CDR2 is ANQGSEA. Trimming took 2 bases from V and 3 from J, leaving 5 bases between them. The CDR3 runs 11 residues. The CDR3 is CSVEYGYEQYF. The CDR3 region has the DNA TGCAGCGTTGAATACGGCTACGAGCAGTACTTC.

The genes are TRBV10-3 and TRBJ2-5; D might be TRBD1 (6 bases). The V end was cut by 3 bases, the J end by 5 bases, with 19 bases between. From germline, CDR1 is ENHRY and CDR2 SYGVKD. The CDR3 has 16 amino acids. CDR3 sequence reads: CAISDRAGEASETQYF. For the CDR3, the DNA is TGTGCCATCAGTGATCGGGCAGGGGAAGCATCGGAGACCCAGTACTTC.

The CDR3 nucleotides read TGTGCCAGCAGTTTAGGAGGGGGCGTCAACACTGAAGCTTTCTTT. Its protein product is CASSLGGGVNTEAFF. The rearrangement links TRBV12-3 or TRBV12-4 to TRBJ1-1; the match to TRBD1 covers 7 bases. The CDR3 consists of 15 residues. V dropped 1 base and J dropped 2; count of bases not matched to a gene: 4.

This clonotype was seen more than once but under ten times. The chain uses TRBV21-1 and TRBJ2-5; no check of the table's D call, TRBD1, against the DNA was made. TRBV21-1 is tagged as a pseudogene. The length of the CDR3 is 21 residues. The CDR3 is CASSKGTGFLKGVVGGETQYF. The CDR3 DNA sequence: TGTGCCAGCAGCAAGGGGACAGGGTTTTTAAAAGGAGTAGTTGGGGGAGAGACCCAGTACTTC.

The CDR3 bases are TGCGCCAGCAGCCGACTCCGAGAGGGAGGAACCGGGGAGCTGTTTTTT. Translated: CASSRLREGGTGELFF. The rearrangement uses TRBV4-1 and TRBJ2-2; D is possibly TRBD2 (6 bases). Trimming removed 4 bases at V and 5 bases at J, with 17 bases between. CDR3 size: 16 residues. From germline, CDR1 is MGHRA and CDR2 YSYEKL.

CDR3 sequence reads: CASSTRDRNVPETQYF. Written as DNA, the CDR3 is TGCGCCAGCAGCACCCGGGACAGGAATGTTCCTGAGACCCAGTACTTC. This chain uses TRBV5-1 with TRBJ2-5, with 8 bases that match TRBD1. Germline V gives CDR1 SGHRS, CDR2 YFSETQ. V was clipped by 4 bases and J by 5 bases; unmatched bases: 13. The CDR3 runs to 16 residues.

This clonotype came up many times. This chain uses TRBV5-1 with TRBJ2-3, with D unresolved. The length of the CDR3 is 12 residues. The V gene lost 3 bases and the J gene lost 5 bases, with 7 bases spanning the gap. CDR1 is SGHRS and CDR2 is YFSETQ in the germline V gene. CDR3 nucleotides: TGCGCCAGCAGCTATTACGGAGATACGCAGTATTTT. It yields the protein CASSYYGDTQYF.

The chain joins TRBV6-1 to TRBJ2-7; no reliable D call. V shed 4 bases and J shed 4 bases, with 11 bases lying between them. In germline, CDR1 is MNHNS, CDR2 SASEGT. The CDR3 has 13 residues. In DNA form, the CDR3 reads TGTGCCAGCAGTGGCGGTTACGGGTACGAGCAGTACTTC. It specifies CASSGGYGYEQYF.

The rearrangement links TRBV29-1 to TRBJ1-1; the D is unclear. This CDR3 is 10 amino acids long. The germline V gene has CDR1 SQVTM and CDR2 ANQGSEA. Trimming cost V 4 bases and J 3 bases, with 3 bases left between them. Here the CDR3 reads CSVVHTEAFF. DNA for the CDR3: TGCAGCGTTGTTCACACTGAAGCTTTCTTT.

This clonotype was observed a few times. The chain's CDR3 is CASSLIDDSVINYGYTF. The CDR3 DNA sequence: TGTGCCAGCAGTCTAATCGACGACAGCGTAATTAACTATGGCTACACCTTC. This chain uses TRBV28 with TRBJ1-2; tentatively, D is TRBD1 (5 bases). The CDR3 runs to 17 residues. The germline V gene has CDR1 MDHEN and CDR2 SYDVKM. Deletions cut 5 bases from V and 1 base from J, with 20 bases between.